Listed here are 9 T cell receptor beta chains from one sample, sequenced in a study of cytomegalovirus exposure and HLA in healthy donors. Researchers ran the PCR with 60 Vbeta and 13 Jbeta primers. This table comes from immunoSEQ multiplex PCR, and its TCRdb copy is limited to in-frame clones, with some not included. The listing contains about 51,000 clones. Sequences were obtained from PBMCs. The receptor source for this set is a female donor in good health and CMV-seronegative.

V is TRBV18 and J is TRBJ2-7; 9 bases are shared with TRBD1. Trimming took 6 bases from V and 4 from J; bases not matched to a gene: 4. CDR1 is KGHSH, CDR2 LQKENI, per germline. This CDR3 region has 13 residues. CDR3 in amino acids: CASSGTGRYEQYF. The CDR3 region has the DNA TGTGCCAGCTCCGGGACAGGGCGGTACGAGCAGTACTTC. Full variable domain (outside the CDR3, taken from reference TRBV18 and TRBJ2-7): NAGVMQNPRHLVRRRGQEARLRCSPMKGHSHVYWYRQLPEEGLKFMVYLQKENIIDESGMPKERFSAEFPKEGPSILRIQQVVRGDSAAYFCASSGTGRYEQYFGPGTRLTVT.

The CDR3 region is CASIADRAKGTEAFF. CDR3 DNA: TGTGCCAGTATTGCAGACAGGGCTAAAGGAACTGAAGCTTTCTTT. V usage is TRBV19 and J usage is TRBJ1-1, with 7 bases identical to TRBD1. CDR3 size: 15 residues. V lost 7 bases and J lost 5; bases outside the gene matches: 13. Germline V gene data show CDR1 as LNHDA and CDR2 as SQIVND (reference sequence).

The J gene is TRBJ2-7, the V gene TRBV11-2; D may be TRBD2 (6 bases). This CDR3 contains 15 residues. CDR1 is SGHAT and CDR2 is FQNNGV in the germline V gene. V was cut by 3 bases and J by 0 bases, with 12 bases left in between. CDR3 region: CASSFGAGPSYEQYF. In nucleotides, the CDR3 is TGTGCCAGCAGCTTCGGAGCGGGCCCCTCCTACGAGCAGTACTTC.

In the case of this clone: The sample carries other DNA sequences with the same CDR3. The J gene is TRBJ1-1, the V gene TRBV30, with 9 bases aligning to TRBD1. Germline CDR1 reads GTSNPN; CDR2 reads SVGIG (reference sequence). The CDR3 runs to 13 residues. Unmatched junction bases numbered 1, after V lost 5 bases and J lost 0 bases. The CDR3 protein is CAWDRGLNTEAFF. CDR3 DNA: TGTGCCTGGGACAGGGGGTTGAACACTGAAGCTTTCTTT.

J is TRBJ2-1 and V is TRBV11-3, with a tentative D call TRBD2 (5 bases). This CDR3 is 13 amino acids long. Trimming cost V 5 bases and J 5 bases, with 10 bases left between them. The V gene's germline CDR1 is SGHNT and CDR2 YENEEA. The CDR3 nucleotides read TGTGCCAGCAGCATAGGACTGAACAATGAGCAGTTCTTC. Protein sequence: CASSIGLNNEQFF.

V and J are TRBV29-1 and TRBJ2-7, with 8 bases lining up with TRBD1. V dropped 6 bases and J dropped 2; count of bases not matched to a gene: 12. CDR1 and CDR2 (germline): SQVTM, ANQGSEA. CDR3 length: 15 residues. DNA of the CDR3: TGCAGCGTGGCTGTGACAGGGGTCCCCCCCTACGAGCAGTACTTC. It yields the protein CSVAVTGVPPYEQYF.

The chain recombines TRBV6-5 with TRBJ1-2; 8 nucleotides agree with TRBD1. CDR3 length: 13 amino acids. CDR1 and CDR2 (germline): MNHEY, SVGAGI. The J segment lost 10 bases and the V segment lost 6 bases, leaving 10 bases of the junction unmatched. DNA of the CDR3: TGTGCCAGCAGACGTGGACAGGGCCTTTACTACACCTTC. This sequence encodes CASRRGQGLYYTF.

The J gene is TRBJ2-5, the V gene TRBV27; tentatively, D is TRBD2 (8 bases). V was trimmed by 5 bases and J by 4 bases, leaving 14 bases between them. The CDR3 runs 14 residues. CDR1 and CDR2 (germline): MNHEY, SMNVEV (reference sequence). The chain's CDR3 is CASSPGRGRETQYF. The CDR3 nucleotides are TGTGCCAGCAGTCCCGGGAGGGGGCGAGAGACCCAGTACTTC.

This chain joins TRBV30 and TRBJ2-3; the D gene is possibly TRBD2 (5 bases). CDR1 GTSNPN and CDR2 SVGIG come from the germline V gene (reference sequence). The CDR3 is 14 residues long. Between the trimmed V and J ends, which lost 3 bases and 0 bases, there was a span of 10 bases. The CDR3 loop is CAWRASGSTDTQYF. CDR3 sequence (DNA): TGTGCCTGGAGGGCTTCGGGGAGCACAGATACGCAGTATTTT.